This T cell receptor beta chain stems from a study of T cells after yellow fever vaccination. CDR1 and CDR2 (germline): SGHRS, YFSETQ. The CDR3 is made up of 14 amino acids. V lost 4 bases, J lost 4 bases, and 12 bases lay in between. This clonotype occurred many times. Each CDR3 protein is one row after TCRdb ran MiXCR on the 5' RACE reads. The sample shows 230,000 or so distinct CDR3 sequences, 3.6% of them seen only once. The starting material was PBMCs, obtained 15 days after the yellow fever booster vaccination. J is TRBJ2-1 and V is TRBV5-1, with a tentative D call TRBD1 (6 bases). This receptor was taken from a man younger than 35 who received the YFV17D yellow fever vaccine. The CDR3 coding sequence is TGCGCCAGCAGCCCAAGCAGGGGATACAATGAGCAGTTCTTC. Translating gives CASSPSRGYNEQFF. The variable domain in full, with the rest retrieved from reference TRBV5-1 and TRBJ2-1, is KAGVTQTPRYLIKTRGQQVTLSCSPISGHRSVSWYQQTPGQGLQFLFEYFSETQRNKGNFPGRFSGRQFSNSRSEMNVSTLELGDSALYLCASSPSRGYNEQFFGPGTRLTVL.